The sequence of this T cell receptor beta chain was determined in a study of regulatory T cells in long-lasting Graves disease. According to the study, TCR beta libraries were built with iRepertoire HTBI primers and CDR3-region Arm-PCR. Authors' analysis steps: The study identified more than 50 TRBV and approximately 15 TRBJ segments across samples. One entry per CDR3 protein results from TCRdb running MiXCR on the multiplex PCR reads. What appears here as the V and J calls and clone size reflects TCRdb's work, not the paper's. This sample has 400,000 to 500,000 distinct CDR3 sequences, with 20% to 25% found just once. The time point is: persistent/refractory GD, antithyroid drugs over 5 years with positive TRAb. With RNA extracted from PBMCs as input, the TCR library was made. The TCR sequence derives from a female donor with Graves disease. Sequenced here: peripheral blood mononuclear cells (PBMCs), sampled when the disease was refractory, from a patient treated with antithyroid drugs.

CDR3 in amino acids: CSAVGTSPFTGELFF. The CDR3 nucleotides read TGCAGTGCTGTCGGGACTAGCCCATTCACCGGGGAGCTGTTTTTT. The chain joins TRBV20-1 to TRBJ2-2; 9 positions agree with TRBD2. V shed 5 bases and J 4 bases; nucleotides not matched to a gene: 8. The CDR3 length is 15 residues. CDR1 DFQATT and CDR2 SNEGSKA come from the germline V gene (reference sequence).